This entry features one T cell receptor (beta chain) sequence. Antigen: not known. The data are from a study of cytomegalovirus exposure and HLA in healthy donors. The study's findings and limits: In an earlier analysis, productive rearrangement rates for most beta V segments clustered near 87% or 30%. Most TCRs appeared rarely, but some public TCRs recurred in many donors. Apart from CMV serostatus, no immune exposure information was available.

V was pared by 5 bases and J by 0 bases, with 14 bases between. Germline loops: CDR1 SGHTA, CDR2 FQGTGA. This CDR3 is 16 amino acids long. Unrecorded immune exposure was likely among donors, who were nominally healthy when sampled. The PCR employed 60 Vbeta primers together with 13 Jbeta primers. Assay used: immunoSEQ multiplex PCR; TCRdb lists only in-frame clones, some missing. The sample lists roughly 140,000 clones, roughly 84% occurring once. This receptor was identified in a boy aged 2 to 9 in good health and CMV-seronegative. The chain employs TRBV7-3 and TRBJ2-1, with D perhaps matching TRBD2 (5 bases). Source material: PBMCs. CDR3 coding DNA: TGTGCCAGCAGCCCCACCGGGGAGAGCTCCTACAATGAGCAGTTCTTC. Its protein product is CASSPTGESSYNEQFF.